This entry concerns a single TCR beta chain. No antigen is known for it. The junction departs from the called germline gene at one end, perhaps through a read error. TCR beta CDR3 regions were amplified from RNA. Researchers ran a first-round RT-PCR on the TCR CDR3 using the HTBI primer set. TCRdb reprocessed the multiplex PCR reads with MiXCR, giving one entry per CDR3 protein. The data contain fewer than 350,000 distinct CDR3 sequences, about an eighth of them singletons. Disease duration under 2 months; hyperthyroidism patients were aged 18 to 65. Clinical symptoms, serum thyroxine, TRAb, thyroid ultrasound and orbital computed tomography established diagnosis. The sample belongs to a study of T cells in Graves' hyperthyroidism and ophthalmopathy. Study-level findings and limits: Most expanded thyroid clonotypes above 0.001 also appeared in blood.

Germline values: CDR1 MGHRA, CDR2 YSYEKL. CDR3 length: 15 residues. The chain employs TRBV4-1 and TRBJ2-3; possibly TRBD1 for D (6 bases). The sequence was collected from a young woman with Graves' hyperthyroidism that later progressed to Graves' ophthalmopathy. Sequenced sample: blood. CDR3 residues: CASSQAPWDTVTQYF. The CDR3 nucleotides read TGCGCCAGCAGCCAAGCCCCCTGGGACACAGTTACGCAGTATTTT.